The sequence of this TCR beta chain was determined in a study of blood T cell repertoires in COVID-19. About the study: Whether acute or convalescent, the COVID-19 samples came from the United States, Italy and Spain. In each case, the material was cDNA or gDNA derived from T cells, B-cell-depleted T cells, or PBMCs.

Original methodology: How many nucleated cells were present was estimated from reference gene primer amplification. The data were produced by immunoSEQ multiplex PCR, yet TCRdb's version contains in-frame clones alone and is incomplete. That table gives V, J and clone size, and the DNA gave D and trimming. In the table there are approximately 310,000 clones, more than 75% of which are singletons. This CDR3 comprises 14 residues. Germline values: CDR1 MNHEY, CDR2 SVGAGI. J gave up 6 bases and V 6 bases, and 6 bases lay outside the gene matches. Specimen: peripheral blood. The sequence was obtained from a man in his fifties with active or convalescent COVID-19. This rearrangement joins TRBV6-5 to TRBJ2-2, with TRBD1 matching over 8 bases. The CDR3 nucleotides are TGTGCCAGCAGCATAGACAGGGGAGCCGGGGAGCTGTTTTTT. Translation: CASSIDRGAGELFF.